Below are 4 T cell receptor beta chains sequenced from a single sample in a study of neurological immune-mediated disorders. TCRdb used MiXCR to reprocess the 5' RACE reads, holding one entry per CDR3 protein. The data hold under 40,000 distinct CDR3 sequences, with around 7.8% observed a single time. Sample: PBMCs. The receptors originated from a woman in her 40s in good health.

This clonotype was recorded many times. The genes are TRBV11-2 and TRBJ1-6; no clear D gene. CDR1 is SGHAT and CDR2 is FQNNGV in the germline V gene. CDR3 length equals 16 residues. Trimming removed 2 bases from V and 7 bases from J, with 15 bases in between. Here the CDR3 DNA reads TGTGCCAGCAGCTTAAGGTCCCCCTCTTGGAATTCACCCCTCCACTTT. Its translation: CASSLRSPSWNSPLHF.

In this sample, this clonotype turned up many times. The chain recombines TRBV28 with TRBJ2-7; 7 nucleotides agree with TRBD2. With 5 bases clipped from V and 3 bases from J, the junction kept 7 bases outside the gene matches. Germline V gene lookup returns CDR1 MDHEN and CDR2 SYDVKM. The CDR3 consists of 14 residues. DNA of the CDR3: TGTGCCAGCAGTCCAGGACTAGAATTCTACGAGCAGTACTTC. Translating gives CASSPGLEFYEQYF. Variable domain in full (rest from reference TRBV28 and TRBJ2-7): DVKVTQSSRYLVKRTGEKVFLECVQDMDHENMFWYRQDPGLGLRLIYFSYDVKMKEKGDIPEGYSVSREKKERFSLILESASTNQTSMYLCASSPGLEFYEQYFGPGTRLTVT.

This clonotype was seen repeatedly, ten times or more. This chain joins TRBV3-1 and TRBJ2-1; 11 bases fit TRBD2. Per the germline V gene, CDR1 is LGHDT and CDR2 is YNNKEL (reference sequence). The CDR3 runs to 16 residues. V trimming: 2 bases; J trimming: 5 bases; junction bases outside the gene matches: 5. CDR3 bases: TGTGCCAGCAGCCAATTAGCGGGAGGGAAAAACAATGAGCAGTTCTTC. Its translation: CASSQLAGGKNNEQFF.

The V and J genes are TRBV9 and TRBJ2-1; 11 nucleotides align to TRBD2. The length of the CDR3 is 15 residues. The V segment lost 7 bases and the J segment 5 bases; nucleotides outside the gene matches: 8. CDR1 is SGDLS, CDR2 YYNGEE, per germline. CDR3 loop: CASSPDSGRDNEQFF. CDR3 bases: TGTGCCAGCTCCCCCGATAGCGGGAGGGACAATGAGCAGTTCTTC.